One T cell receptor beta chain is described in this entry. The antigen remains unidentified. The CDR3 loop spans 15 amino acids. The V gene end was trimmed by 6 bases and the J gene end by 2 bases; junction bases not matched to a gene: 6. CDR1 LNHDA and CDR2 SQIVND come from the germline V gene (reference sequence). The source of the sample is a study of PD-L1 blockade in urothelial cancer. This table comes from immunoSEQ multiplex PCR, and its TCRdb copy is limited to in-frame clones, with some not included. The sample consists of about 420 clones, less than 50% of them appearing once. Study-level results: Tumor-infiltrating T lymphocytes were more abundant in patients with durable benefit.

This specimen was tumor tissue, taken before atezolizumab (anti-PD-L1) treatment. This sequence was found in a man between 65 and 85 years old with urothelial cancer. The chain employs TRBV19 and TRBJ1-5; TRBD1 matches 8 bases. CDR3 loop: CASRPDRGGNQPQHF. The DNA for the CDR3 is TGTGCCAGTAGACCCGACAGGGGTGGCAATCAGCCCCAGCATTTT.